The rows below give T cell receptor beta chains drawn from one sample of a study of blood T cell repertoires in COVID-19. Measured with immunoSEQ multiplex PCR; TCRdb has only the in-frame clones, and not every one. The table lists 130,000 or so clones, around 79% of them singletons. Material for sequencing was peripheral blood. These TCRs come from an elderly man with acute or convalescent COVID-19. The CDR3 runs from the conserved cysteine through the conserved F or W. D genes are given only for firm matches. Clone size is not always given. Where it is, it says once, few, many or a class for expanded clones.

V gene	clone size	J gene	D gene	CDR3 protein	CDR3 DNA
TRBV9	NA	TRBJ1-4	TRBD1	CASSVGQGQKNEKLFF	TGTGCCAGCAGCGTAGGACAGGGGCAGAAGAATGAAAAACTGTTTTTT
TRBV5-1	NA	TRBJ2-3	NA	CASSLAGVSTDTQYF	TGCGCCAGCAGCTTGGCCGGGGTTAGCACAGATACGCAGTATTTT
TRBV28	once	TRBJ2-2	NA	CASSIRGTNTGELFF	TGTGCCAGCAGTATCAGGGGTACGAACACCGGGGAGCTGTTTTTT
TRBV4-2	few	TRBJ2-2	NA	CASSRGEGTTGELFF	TGTGCCAGCAGCCGAGGAGAGGGCACCACCGGGGAGCTGTTTTTT
TRBV10-3	NA	TRBJ1-5	TRBD1	CATIDRVNQPQHF	TGTGCCACGATAGACAGGGTCAATCAGCCCCAGCATTTT
TRBV6-6	few	TRBJ1-6	NA	CASSPSSPLHF	TGTGCCAGCTCCCCTTCGTCACCCCTCCACTTT
TRBV5-4	once	TRBJ1-1	NA	CASSPGGGNTEAFF	TGTGCCAGCTCACCCGGGGGGGGGAACACTGAAGCTTTCTTT
TRBV4-2	NA	TRBJ2-2	NA	CASSQGAANTGELFF	TGTGCCAGCAGCCAAGGAGCGGCAAACACCGGGGAGCTGTTTTTT
TRBV5-1	NA	TRBJ2-7	TRBD2	CASSLAGGGNYEQYF	TGCGCCAGCAGCTTGGCCGGCGGGGGTAACTACGAGCAGTACTTC
TRBV30	few	TRBJ1-6	TRBD1	CAWRDRVNSPLHF	TGTGCCTGGAGGGACAGGGTGAATTCACCCCTCCACTTT
TRBV5-1	NA	TRBJ2-3	TRBD2	CASSLRTSGGLDTQYF	TGCGCCAGCAGCCTAAGGACTAGCGGGGGGTTGGATACGCAGTATTTT